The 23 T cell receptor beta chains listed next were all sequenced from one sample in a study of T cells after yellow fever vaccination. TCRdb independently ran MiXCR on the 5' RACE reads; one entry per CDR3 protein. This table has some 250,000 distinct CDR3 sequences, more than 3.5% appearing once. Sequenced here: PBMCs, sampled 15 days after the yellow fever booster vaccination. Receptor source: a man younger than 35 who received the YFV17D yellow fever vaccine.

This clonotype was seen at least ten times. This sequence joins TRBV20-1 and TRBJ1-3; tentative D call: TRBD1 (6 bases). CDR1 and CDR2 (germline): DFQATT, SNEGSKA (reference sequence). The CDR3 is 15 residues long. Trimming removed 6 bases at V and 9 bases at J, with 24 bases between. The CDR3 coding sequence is TGCAGTGCCCGAGAGTCACTGACAGGCGGGGGCACCATATATTTT. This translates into CSARESLTGGGTIYF.

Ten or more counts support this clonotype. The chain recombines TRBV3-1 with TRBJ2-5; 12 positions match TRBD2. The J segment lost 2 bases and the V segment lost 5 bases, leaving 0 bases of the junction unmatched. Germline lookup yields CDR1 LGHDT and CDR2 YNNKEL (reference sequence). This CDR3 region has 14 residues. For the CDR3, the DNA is TGTGCCAGCAGCACTAGCGGGGGGCAAGAGACCCAGTACTTC. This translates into CASSTSGGQETQYF.

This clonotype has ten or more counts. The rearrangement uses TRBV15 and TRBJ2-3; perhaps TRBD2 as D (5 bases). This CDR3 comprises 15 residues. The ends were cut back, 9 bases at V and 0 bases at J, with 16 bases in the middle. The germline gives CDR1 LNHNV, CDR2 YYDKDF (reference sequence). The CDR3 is CATASTGGSTDTQYF. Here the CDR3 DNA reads TGTGCCACAGCGAGCACCGGAGGCAGCACAGATACGCAGTATTTT. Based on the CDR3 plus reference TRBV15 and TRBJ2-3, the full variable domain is DAMVIQNPRYQVTQFGKPVTLSCSQTLNHNVMYWYQQKSSQAPKLLFHYYDKDFNNEADTPDNFQSRRPNTSFCFLDIRSPGLGDTAMYLCATASTGGSTDTQYFGPGTRLTVL.

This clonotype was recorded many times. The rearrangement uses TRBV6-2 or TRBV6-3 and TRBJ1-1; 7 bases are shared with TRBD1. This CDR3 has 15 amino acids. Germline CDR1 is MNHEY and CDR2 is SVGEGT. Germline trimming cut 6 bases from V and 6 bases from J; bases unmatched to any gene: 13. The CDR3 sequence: CASSRGGYSKPEAFF. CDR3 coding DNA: TGTGCCAGCAGCCGAGGGGGCTACTCGAAGCCTGAAGCTTTCTTT.

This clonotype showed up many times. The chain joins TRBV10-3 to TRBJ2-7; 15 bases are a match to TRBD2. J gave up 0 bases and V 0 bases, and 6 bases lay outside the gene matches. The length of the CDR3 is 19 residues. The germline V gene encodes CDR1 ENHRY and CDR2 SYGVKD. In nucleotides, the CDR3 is TGTGCCATCAGTGAGTCAGGGACTAGCGGGGGGCCCAGCTCCTACGAGCAGTACTTC. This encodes CAISESGTSGGPSSYEQYF.

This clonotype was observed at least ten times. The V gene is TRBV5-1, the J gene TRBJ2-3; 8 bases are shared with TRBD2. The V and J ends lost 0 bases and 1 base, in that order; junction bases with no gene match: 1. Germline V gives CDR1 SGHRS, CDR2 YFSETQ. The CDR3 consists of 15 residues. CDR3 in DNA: TGCGCCAGCAGCTTGGTACTAGCGGGCACAGATACGCAGTATTTT. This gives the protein CASSLVLAGTDTQYF.

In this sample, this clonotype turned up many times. The CDR3 DNA sequence: TGCGCCAGCAGCCTCCGAGGAGGCGACGGAGCCTACGAGCAGTACTTC. Translation gives CASSLRGGDGAYEQYF. The chain carries TRBV4-1 and TRBJ2-7; TRBD2 might be the D (5 bases). This CDR3 comprises 16 residues. Trimming shortened V by 4 bases and J by 2 bases, and 18 bases separated the two germline ends. CDR1 and CDR2 from the germline V gene are MGHRA and YSYEKL.

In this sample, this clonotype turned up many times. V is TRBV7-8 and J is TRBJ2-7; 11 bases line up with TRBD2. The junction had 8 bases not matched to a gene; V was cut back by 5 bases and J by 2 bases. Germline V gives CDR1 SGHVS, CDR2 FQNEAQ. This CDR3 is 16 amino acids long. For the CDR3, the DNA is TGTGCCAGCAGCGCGGCCGGGACTAGCGGCCCCTACGAGCAGTACGTC. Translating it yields CASSAAGTSGPYEQYV.

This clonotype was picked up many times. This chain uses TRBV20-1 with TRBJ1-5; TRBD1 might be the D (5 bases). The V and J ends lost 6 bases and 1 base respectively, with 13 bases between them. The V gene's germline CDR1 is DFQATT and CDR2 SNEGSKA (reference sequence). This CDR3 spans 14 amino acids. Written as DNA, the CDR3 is TGCAGTGCCCGGGACCCAGGGAGCAATCAGCCCCAGCATTTT. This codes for CSARDPGSNQPQHF.

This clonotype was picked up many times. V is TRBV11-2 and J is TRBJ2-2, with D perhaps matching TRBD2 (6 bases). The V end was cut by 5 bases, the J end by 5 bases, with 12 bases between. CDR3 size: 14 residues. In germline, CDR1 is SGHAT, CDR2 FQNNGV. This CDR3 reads CASSPLAGTGELFF. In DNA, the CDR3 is TGTGCCAGCAGCCCTCTGGCGGGGACCGGGGAGCTGTTTTTT.

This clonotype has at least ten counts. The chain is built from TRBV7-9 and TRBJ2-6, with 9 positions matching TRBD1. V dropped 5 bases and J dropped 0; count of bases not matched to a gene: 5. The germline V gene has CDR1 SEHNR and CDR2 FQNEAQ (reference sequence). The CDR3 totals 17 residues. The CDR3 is CASSQDRGISGANVLTF. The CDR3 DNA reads TGTGCCAGCAGCCAAGACAGGGGGATCTCTGGGGCCAACGTCCTGACTTTC.

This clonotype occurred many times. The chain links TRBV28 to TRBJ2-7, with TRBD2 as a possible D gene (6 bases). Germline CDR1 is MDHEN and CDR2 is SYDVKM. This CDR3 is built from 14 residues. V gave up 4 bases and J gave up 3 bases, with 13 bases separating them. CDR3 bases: TGTGCCAGCAGTTCAGCGGCGGGAAACTACGAGCAGTACGTC. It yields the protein CASSSAAGNYEQYV.

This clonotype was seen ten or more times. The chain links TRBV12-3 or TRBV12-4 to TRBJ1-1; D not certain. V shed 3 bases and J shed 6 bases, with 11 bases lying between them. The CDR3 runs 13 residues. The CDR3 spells CASSFTRGAEAFF. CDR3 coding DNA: TGTGCCAGCAGTTTTACTCGGGGTGCTGAAGCTTTCTTT.

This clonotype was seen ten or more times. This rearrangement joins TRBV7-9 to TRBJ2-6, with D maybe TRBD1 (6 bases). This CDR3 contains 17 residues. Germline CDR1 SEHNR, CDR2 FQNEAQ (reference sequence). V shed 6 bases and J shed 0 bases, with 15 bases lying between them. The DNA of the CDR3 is TGTGCCAGCAGGGAAAACGTCAGGGGCTCTGGGGCCAACGTCCTGACTTTC. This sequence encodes CASRENVRGSGANVLTF.

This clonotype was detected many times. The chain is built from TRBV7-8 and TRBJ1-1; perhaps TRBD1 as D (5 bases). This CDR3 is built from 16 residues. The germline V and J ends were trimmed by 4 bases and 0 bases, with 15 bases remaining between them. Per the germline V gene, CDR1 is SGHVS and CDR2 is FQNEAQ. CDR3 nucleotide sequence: TGTGCCAGCAGCTCCAGGGCTTCTCTTATGAACACTGAAGCTTTCTTT. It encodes CASSSRASLMNTEAFF.

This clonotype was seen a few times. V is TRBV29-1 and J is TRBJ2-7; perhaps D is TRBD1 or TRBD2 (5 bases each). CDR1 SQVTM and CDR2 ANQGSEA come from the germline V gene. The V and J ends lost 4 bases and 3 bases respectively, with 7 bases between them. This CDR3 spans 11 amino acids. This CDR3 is CSVGDGYEQYV. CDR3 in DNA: TGCAGCGTTGGGGACGGCTACGAGCAGTACGTC.

CDR3 region: CASSQRLAGSDTQYF. DNA of the CDR3: TGCGCCAGCAGCCAGAGACTAGCGGGGTCAGATACGCAGTATTTT. This chain uses TRBV5-1 with TRBJ2-3, with 11 bases fitting TRBD2. Germline assignment: CDR1 SGHRS and CDR2 YFSETQ. Losses at the gene ends were 4 bases for V and 4 bases for J; bases not matched to a gene: 5. There are 15 residues in the CDR3.

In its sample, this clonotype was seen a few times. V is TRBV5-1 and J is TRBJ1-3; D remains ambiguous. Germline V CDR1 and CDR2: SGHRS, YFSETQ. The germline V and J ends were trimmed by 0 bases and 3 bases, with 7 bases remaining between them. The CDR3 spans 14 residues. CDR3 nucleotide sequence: TGCGCCAGCAGCTTGGCCGGCGTTGGAAACACCATATATTTT. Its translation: CASSLAGVGNTIYF.

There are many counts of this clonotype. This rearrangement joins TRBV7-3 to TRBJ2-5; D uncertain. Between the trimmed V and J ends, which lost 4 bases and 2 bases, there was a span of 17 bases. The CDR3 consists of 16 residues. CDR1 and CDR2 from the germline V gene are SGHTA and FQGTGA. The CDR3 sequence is CASSSYSDVGQETQYF. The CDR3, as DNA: TGTGCCAGCAGCTCGTATTCGGACGTCGGACAAGAGACCCAGTACTTC. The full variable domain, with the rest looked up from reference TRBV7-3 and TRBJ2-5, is GAGVSQTPSNKVTEKGKYVELRCDPISGHTALYWYRQSLGQGPEFLIYFQGTGAADDSGLPNDRFFAVRPEGSVSTLKIQRTERGDSAVYLCASSSYSDVGQETQYFGPGTRLLVL.

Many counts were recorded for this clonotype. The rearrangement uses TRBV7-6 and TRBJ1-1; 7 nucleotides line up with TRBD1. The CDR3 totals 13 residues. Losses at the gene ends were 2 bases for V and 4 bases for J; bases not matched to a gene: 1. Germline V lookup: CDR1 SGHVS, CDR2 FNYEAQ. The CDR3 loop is CASSLTGATEAFF. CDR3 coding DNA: TGTGCCAGCAGCTTAACAGGGGCCACTGAAGCTTTCTTT.

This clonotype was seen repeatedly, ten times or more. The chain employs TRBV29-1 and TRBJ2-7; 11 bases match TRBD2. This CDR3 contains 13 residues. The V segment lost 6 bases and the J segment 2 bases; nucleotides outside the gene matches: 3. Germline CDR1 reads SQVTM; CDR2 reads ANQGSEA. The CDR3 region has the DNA TGCAGCGTCTTGACTAGCGGGACCTACGAGCAGTACGTC. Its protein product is CSVLTSGTYEQYV.

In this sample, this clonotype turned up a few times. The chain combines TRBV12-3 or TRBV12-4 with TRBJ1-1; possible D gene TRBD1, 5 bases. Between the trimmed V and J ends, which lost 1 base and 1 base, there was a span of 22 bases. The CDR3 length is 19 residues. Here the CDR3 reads CASSLGPRVSMARNTEAFF. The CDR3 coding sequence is TGTGCCAGCAGTTTAGGCCCCAGGGTGTCTATGGCTCGGAACACTGAAGCTTTCTTT.

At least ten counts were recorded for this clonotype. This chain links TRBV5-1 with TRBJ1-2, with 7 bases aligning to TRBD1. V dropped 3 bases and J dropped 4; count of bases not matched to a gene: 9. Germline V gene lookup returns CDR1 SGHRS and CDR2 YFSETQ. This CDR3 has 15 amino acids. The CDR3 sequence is CASSSGTGQPYGYTF. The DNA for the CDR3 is TGCGCCAGCAGCTCGGGAACGGGACAGCCCTATGGCTACACCTTC.